This T cell receptor beta chain originates from a study of CXCR3-negative and CXCR3-positive naive CD8 T cells. 5' RACE with UMI labels generated the TRB cDNA libraries. TCRdb reanalyzed the 5' RACE reads, giving one entry per CDR3 protein sequence and no DNA. The record lists about 120,000 distinct CDR3 sequences, of which the ten most abundant hold just under 0.5%. The sample consisted of naive CXCR3- CD8+ T cells from blood. Subset here: CD45RO-CCR7+CD27+CD95- naive CD8+ T cells lacking CXCR3 (TNR3-). The receptor was derived from a human donor in good health. Some clones in this sample may be carry-over from other donors' samples.

CDR3 loop: CASSSSHRQDSIYNSPLHF. The chain has TRBV12-3 or TRBV12-4 and TRBJ1-6. The CDR3 has 19 residues.